The rows below give T cell receptor beta chains drawn from one sample of a study of CD8 T cells in Susac syndrome. Using its own MiXCR run on the immunoSEQ multiplex PCR reads, TCRdb lists one record per CDR3 protein. The sample has 250,000 to 300,000 distinct CDR3 sequences, roughly 85% seen once. The sample comprised CD8+ T cells from PBMCs. The receptors were gathered from a human donor with multiple sclerosis. Each CDR3 is given with its conserved first and last residue. The D gene is left open where the match is weak. Expanded clones are given a class, and other clones once, few, many or no size at all.

cdr3_aa,cdr3_nt,cdr3_length,j_call,clone_size,v_call,d_call
CASSVGTSNTGELFF,TGTGCCAGCAGCGTAGGTACTTCGAACACCGGGGAGCTGTTTTTT,15,TRBJ2-2,-,TRBV9,-
CASSQDTSGLLDEQFF,TGCGCCAGCAGCCAAGATACTAGCGGCCTTTTGGATGAGCAGTTCTTC,16,TRBJ2-1,once,TRBV4-3,TRBD2
CSVVRTDDNNNEQFF,TGCAGCGTTGTTAGGACCGACGATAACAACAATGAGCAGTTCTTC,15,TRBJ2-1,-,TRBV29-1,-
CASSLYSSEYEQYF,TGCGCCAGCAGCTTGTACTCTAGCGAGTACGAGCAGTACTTC,14,TRBJ2-7,-,TRBV5-1,-
CSAAPRGQLPYEQYF,TGCAGTGCCGCCCCCAGGGGGCAATTGCCCTACGAGCAGTACTTC,15,TRBJ2-7,-,TRBV20-1,TRBD1
CASSLPTGTATNEKLFF,TGTGCCAGCAGTCTTCCGACAGGTACCGCAACTAATGAAAAACTGTTTTTT,17,TRBJ1-4,once,TRBV28,-
CASSQEPGMNTEAFF,TGCGCCAGCAGCCAAGAACCAGGGATGAACACTGAAGCTTTCTTT,15,TRBJ1-1,-,TRBV4-1,-
CASSPGKGAWETQYF,TGTGCCAGCAGCCCCGGGAAGGGTGCGTGGGAGACCCAGTACTTC,15,TRBJ2-5,once,TRBV12-3/TRBV12-4,-
CASDTGIGNQPQHF,TGTGCCAGCGATACAGGGATTGGCAATCAGCCCCAGCATTTT,14,TRBJ1-5,-,TRBV19,-
CAPVRARHTDTQYF,TGTGCCCCAGTCCGAGCCCGACACACAGATACGCAGTATTTT,14,TRBJ2-3,few,TRBV6-1,-
CASSVDIGSTDTGELFF,TGTGCCAGCAGCGTAGATATCGGGAGCACGGACACCGGGGAGCTGTTTTTT,17,TRBJ2-2,-,TRBV9,-
CASSFPPSNEQFF,TGTGCCTCCTCATTCCCCCCCAGCAATGAGCAGTTCTTC,13,TRBJ2-1,-,TRBV30,-
CASSHSRRDWSDQYF,TGTGCCAGCAGCCATTCGCGCAGGGACTGGTCCGATCAGTACTTC,15,TRBJ2-4,-,TRBV14,-
CASSQAPGLRVQYF,TGCGCCAGCAGCCAAGCCCCGGGACTACGGGTACAGTACTTC,14,TRBJ2-5,few,TRBV4-1,TRBD2
CASNPGLALSYNEQFF,TGTGCCAGCAATCCGGGACTAGCGCTCTCCTACAATGAGCAGTTCTTC,16,TRBJ2-1,-,TRBV27,TRBD2
CASSSLLTNTGYNEQFF,TGTGCCAGCAGTTCCCTCCTGACAAATACAGGGTACAATGAGCAGTTCTTC,17,TRBJ2-1,-,TRBV27,-
CASSFTSGGNEQFF,TGTGCCAGCAGTTTCACTAGCGGGGGGAATGAGCAGTTCTTC,14,TRBJ2-1,-,TRBV12-3/TRBV12-4,TRBD2
CATSDGLWEQYF,TGTGCCACCAGTGACGGGCTATGGGAGCAGTACTTC,12,TRBJ2-7,-,TRBV24-1,-
CAWSGIYNEQFF,TGTGCCTGGAGTGGGATTTACAATGAGCAGTTCTTC,12,TRBJ2-1,-,TRBV30,-
CASSLPGQRGDSYEQYF,TGTGCCAGCAGTTTACCCGGACAGAGGGGGGACTCCTACGAGCAGTACTTC,17,TRBJ2-7,-,TRBV28,-
CSARAYLGVGPYEQYF,TGCAGTGCTAGAGCATATTTAGGGGTAGGGCCCTACGAGCAGTACTTC,16,TRBJ2-7,-,TRBV20-1,-
CASSSPARGNEKLFF,TGTGCCAGCAGCTCACCGGCCAGGGGTAATGAAAAACTGTTTTTT,15,TRBJ1-4,once,TRBV13,-
CASSLEYGIRPYEQYF,TGTGCCAGCAGCTTAGAATATGGCATCCGACCCTACGAGCAGTACTTC,16,TRBJ2-7,-,TRBV7-9,-
CASSPARAYEQYF,TGTGCCAGTAGTCCCGCCAGAGCCTACGAGCAGTACTTC,13,TRBJ2-7,-,TRBV19,-
CASSQGSNTEAFF,TGTGCCAGCAGCCAAGGATCTAACACTGAAGCTTTCTTT,13,TRBJ1-1,-,TRBV9,-
CASSWETEDYEQYF,TGTGCCAGCAGTTGGGAGACAGAAGACTACGAGCAGTACTTC,14,TRBJ2-7,once,TRBV6-6,-
CASSYGDEETQYF,TGTGCCAGCAGTTACGGGGACGAAGAGACCCAGTACTTC,13,TRBJ2-5,-,TRBV6-5,-
CASSEDRGNKNIQYF,TGTGCCAGCAGCGAGGACAGGGGAAACAAAAACATTCAGTACTTC,15,TRBJ2-4,-,TRBV7-2,TRBD1
CAWGDQPQHF,TGTGCCTGGGGAGATCAGCCCCAGCATTTT,10,TRBJ1-5,-,TRBV30,-
CASSPKLAGQETQYF,TGTGCCAGCAGCCCCAAACTAGCGGGACAAGAGACCCAGTACTTC,15,TRBJ2-5,-,TRBV3-1,TRBD2
CASSLGGGPDYEQYF,TGTGCCAGCAGCCTAGGAGGAGGGCCCGACTACGAGCAGTACTTC,15,TRBJ2-7,-,TRBV5-5,-
CAISEAGNNQPQHF,TGTGCCATCAGTGAAGCAGGCAACAATCAGCCCCAGCATTTT,14,TRBJ1-5,-,TRBV10-3,-
CASSAPSPGVVTEAFF,TGTGCCAGCAGCGCCCCATCCCCCGGGGTGGTCACTGAAGCTTTCTTT,16,TRBJ1-1,-,TRBV9,-
CAWSLSPGGRVALGTEAFF,TGTGCCTGGAGTCTCAGCCCAGGTGGTCGGGTAGCTTTGGGCACTGAAGCTTTCTTT,19,TRBJ1-1,-,TRBV30,-
CASSVGSGMGYEQYF,TGTGCCAGCAGCGTAGGTAGCGGGATGGGCTACGAGCAGTACTTC,15,TRBJ2-7,-,TRBV9,TRBD2
CAWSPLAIAEAFF,TGTGCCTGGAGTCCCCTAGCCATAGCTGAAGCTTTCTTT,13,TRBJ1-1,-,TRBV30,-
CASRGTDISGANVLTF,TGTGCCAGCAGGGGGACAGACATCTCTGGGGCCAACGTCCTGACTTTC,16,TRBJ2-6,-,TRBV12-3/TRBV12-4,TRBD1
CSARDTGGSSYNEQFF,TGCAGTGCGAGAGATACAGGGGGATCGTCCTACAATGAGCAGTTCTTC,16,TRBJ2-1,-,TRBV20-1,TRBD1
CASSPTGAEQFF,TGTGCCAGCAGCCCGACGGGTGCTGAGCAGTTCTTC,12,TRBJ2-1,-,TRBV5-4,-
CASSEDRGWNTEAFF,TGTGCCAGCAGTGAGGACAGGGGATGGAACACTGAAGCTTTCTTT,15,TRBJ1-1,-,TRBV25-1,TRBD1
CASSFSGGAPNYGYTF,TGTGCCAGCAGTTTCTCCGGGGGGGCACCTAACTATGGCTACACCTTC,16,TRBJ1-2,-,TRBV28,-
CASSVAGTNEKLFF,TGTGCCAGCAGCGTAGCAGGGACTAATGAAAAACTGTTTTTT,14,TRBJ1-4,-,TRBV5-6,-